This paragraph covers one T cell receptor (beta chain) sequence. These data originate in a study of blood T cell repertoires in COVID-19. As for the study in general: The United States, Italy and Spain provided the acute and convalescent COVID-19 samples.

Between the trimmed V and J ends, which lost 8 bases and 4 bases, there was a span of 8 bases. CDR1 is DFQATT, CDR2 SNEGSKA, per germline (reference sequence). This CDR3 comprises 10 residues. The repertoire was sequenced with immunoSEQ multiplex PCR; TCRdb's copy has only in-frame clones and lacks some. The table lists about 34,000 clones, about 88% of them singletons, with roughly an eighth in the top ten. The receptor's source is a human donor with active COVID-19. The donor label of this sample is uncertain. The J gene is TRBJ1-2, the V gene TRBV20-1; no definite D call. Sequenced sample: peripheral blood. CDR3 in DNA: TGCAGTTTGAACAGCTATGGCTACACCTTC. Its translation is CSLNSYGYTF.